These T cell receptor beta chains were read from a single sample in a study of tumor-infiltrating lymphocytes in primary liver carcinoma. Each CDR3 protein is one row after TCRdb ran MiXCR on the multiplex PCR reads. The table shows approximately 330,000 distinct CDR3 sequences, with around three fifths occurring only once. Sequences were obtained from peripheral blood. These receptors all stem from a man between 35 and 55 years old with primary liver carcinoma and hepatitis B virus infection. The CDR3 runs from the conserved cysteine through the conserved F or W. Each record gives: V gene, D gene, J gene, clone size, CDR3 DNA, CDR3 protein. The D gene is left open where the match is weak. Some rows mark clone size as missing; the rest say once, few, many or name a class of expanded clone.

TRBV29-1	TRBD2	TRBJ2-1	NA	TGCAGCATGCGGACTAGCGGGAGTCAGTACAATGAGCACTTCTTC	CSMRTSGSQYNEHFF
TRBV7-2	TRBD2	TRBJ2-3	NA	TGTGCCAGCAGCTTAGTGCATGCGGCTAGCGGGTTCACAGATACGCAGTATTTT	CASSLVHAASGFTDTQYF
TRBV7-9	NA	TRBJ1-4	many	TGTGCCAGCACCGGGGGAGAAAAACTGTTTTTT	CASTGGEKLFF
TRBV4-1	NA	TRBJ2-1	NA	TGCGCCAGCGGCCAAGAAGCCGTCACCGTCCACAATGAGCAGCTCTTC	CASGQEAVTVHNEQLF
TRBV13	NA	TRBJ2-1	few	TGTGCCAGCAGCGGCAGGGGCCACAATGAGCAGTTCTTC	CASSGRGHNEQFF
TRBV6-2/TRBV6-3	NA	TRBJ2-2	few	TGTGCCAGCACTCCACGGGGCACCGGGGAGCTGTTTTTT	CASTPRGTGELFF
TRBV11-2	NA	TRBJ2-3	NA	TGTGCCAGCAGTTCGCCCTCGGGCGGGAAATACACAGATACGCAGTATTTT	CASSSPSGGKYTDTQYF
TRBV6-5	NA	TRBJ2-5	many	TGTGCCAGCAGCAGACAGTTCGGAGAGACCCAGTACTTC	CASSRQFGETQYF
TRBV29-1	NA	TRBJ1-2	once	TGCAGCTGCCGACAGGCCAACTATGGCTACACCTTC	CSCRQANYGYTF
TRBV11-2	NA	TRBJ2-5	NA	TGTGCCAGCAGCTTATTTCGTGATGCGGGTCGAGAGACCCAGTACTTC	CASSLFRDAGRETQYF
TRBV12-3/TRBV12-4	NA	TRBJ2-1	many	TGTGCCAGCAGTTTGAACATAGGCGGGGGCGGTGAGCAGTTCTTC	CASSLNIGGGGEQFF
TRBV29-1	NA	TRBJ2-5	NA	TGCAGCGTTTACAGGGATAAGGCCCAGTACTTC	CSVYRDKAQYF
TRBV11-3	TRBD2	TRBJ2-5	NA	TGTGCCGGCAGCTTAGTACCGGGAGGTATGGGGGAGACCCAGTACTTC	CAGSLVPGGMGETQYF
TRBV28	NA	TRBJ2-5	few	TGTGCCAGCAGTTTCACAAGGGGCCAAGAGACCCAGTACTTC	CASSFTRGQETQYF
TRBV5-5	NA	TRBJ2-2	many	TGTGCCAGCAGCTGGGGGGACCCCGGGGAGCTGTTTTTT	CASSWGDPGELFF
TRBV6-1	NA	TRBJ2-7	NA	TGTGCCAGCATCCCCGACTCGGCAGGCTACGAGCAGTACTTC	CASIPDSAGYEQYF
TRBV12-3/TRBV12-4	NA	TRBJ1-5	many	TGTGCCAGCAGTCGGGAGCTGGGGAATCAGCCCCAGCATTTT	CASSRELGNQPQHF
TRBV11-2	NA	TRBJ2-7	many	TGTGCCAGCAGCTCCGATTTGGAGGGGAAATACGAGCAGTACTTC	CASSSDLEGKYEQYF
TRBV6-5	NA	TRBJ2-1	many	TGTGCCAGCAGCTTAGGGCAGAACTACAATGAGCAGTTCTTC	CASSLGQNYNEQFF
TRBV29-1	TRBD2	TRBJ2-7	NA	TGCAGCGTGGTGGGACTAGCGGGCATGATCTACGAGCCGTACTTC	CSVVGLAGMIYEPYF
TRBV11-2	NA	TRBJ1-6	NA	TGTGCCAGTAGCACTCAATATGGGGTTAATTCACCCCTCCACTTT	CASSTQYGVNSPLHF
TRBV6-1	TRBD2	TRBJ2-2	NA	TGTGCCAGCAGTTCCGCGGGGGGGCCCGGGGAGCTGTTTTTT	CASSSAGGPGELFF
TRBV30	TRBD2	TRBJ2-3	NA	TGTGCCTGGAGTGGGGCTAGCGGGAGGGCCCCGAGGTATTTT	CAWSGASGRAPRYF